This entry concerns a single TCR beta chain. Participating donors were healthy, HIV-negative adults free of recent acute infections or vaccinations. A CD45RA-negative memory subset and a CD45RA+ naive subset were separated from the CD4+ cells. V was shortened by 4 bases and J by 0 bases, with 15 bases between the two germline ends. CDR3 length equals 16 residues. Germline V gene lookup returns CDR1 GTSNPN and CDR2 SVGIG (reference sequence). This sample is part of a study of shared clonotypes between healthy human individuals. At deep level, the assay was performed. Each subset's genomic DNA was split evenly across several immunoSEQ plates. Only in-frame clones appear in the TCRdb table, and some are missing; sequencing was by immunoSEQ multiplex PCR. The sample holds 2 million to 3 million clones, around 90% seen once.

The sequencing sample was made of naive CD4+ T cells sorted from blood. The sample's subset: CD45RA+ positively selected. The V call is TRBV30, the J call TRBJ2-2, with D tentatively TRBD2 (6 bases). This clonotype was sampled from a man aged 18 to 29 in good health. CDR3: CAWIQPGTANTGELFF. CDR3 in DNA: TGTGCCTGGATTCAGCCCGGGACTGCGAACACCGGGGAGCTGTTTTTT.